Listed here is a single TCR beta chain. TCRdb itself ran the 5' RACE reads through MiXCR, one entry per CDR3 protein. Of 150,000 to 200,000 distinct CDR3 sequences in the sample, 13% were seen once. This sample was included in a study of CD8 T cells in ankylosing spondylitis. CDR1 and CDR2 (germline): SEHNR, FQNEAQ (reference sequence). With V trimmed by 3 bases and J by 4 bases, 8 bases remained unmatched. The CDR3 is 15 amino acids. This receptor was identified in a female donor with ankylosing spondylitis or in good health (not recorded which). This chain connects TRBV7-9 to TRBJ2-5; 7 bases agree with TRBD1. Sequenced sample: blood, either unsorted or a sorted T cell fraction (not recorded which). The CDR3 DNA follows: TGTGCCAGCAGCTTTAGACGACAGGGTTCAGAGACCCAGTACTTC. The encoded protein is CASSFRRQGSETQYF.